The rows below give T cell receptor beta chains drawn from one sample of a study of T-cell reconstitution after alpha-beta-depleted transplantation in children. TCRdb redid the calling of the PCR reads with MiXCR, one entry per CDR3 protein. The sample carries more than 400,000 distinct CDR3 sequences, more than 9.5% recorded once. The specimen was PBMCs, mostly from graft donor cells, collected 180 days after TCRalphabeta/CD19-depleted stem cell transplant. The receptors here all came from a female patient between 2 and 15 years old who had a stem cell transplant for aplastic anemia, so the T cells may come from the graft donor. CDR3s leave out the opening cysteine and the closing phenylalanine or tryptophan. Not every row has a clone size; where given, it reads once, few, many or a size class.

>TRBJ1-5|TRBV10-3|few|13
AISDRGASNQPQH
>TRBJ2-1|TRBV5-6|few|16
ASSQTRPLAKEGNEQF
>TRBJ2-1|TRBV24-1|few|11
ATMPSSYNEQF
>TRBJ2-7|TRBV7-2|NA|14
ASSQVPGQASYEQY
>TRBJ1-1|TRBV2|few|12
ASSKGEVNTEAF
>TRBJ1-1|TRBV7-2|few|12
ASSSYPDRVEAF
>TRBJ2-3|TRBV5-4|NA|15
ASSSTRASPSTDTQY
>TRBJ2-5|TRBV6-2/TRBV6-3|few|9
ASSDTGTEY
>TRBJ1-4|TRBV7-2|NA|13
ASSLSGYRGEKLF
>TRBJ1-6|TRBV27|many|14
ASSSLGTGGNSPLH
>TRBJ2-2|TRBV19|NA|15
ASSIGLAGRGTGELF
>TRBJ1-4|TRBV19|NA|14
ASSAGQGSTNEKLF
>TRBJ2-5|TRBV12-3/TRBV12-4|many|14
ASSFNPSGIGETQY
>TRBJ1-2|TRBV29-1|many|11
SVWGQGNYGYT
>TRBJ2-1|TRBV20-1|few|10
SARRDPSEQF
>TRBJ2-3|TRBV14|few|16
ASSHDGRLAGFTDTQY
>TRBJ2-3|TRBV12-3/TRBV12-4|few|15
ASSEDPGPQWSDTQY
>TRBJ2-1|TRBV5-1|few|13
ASSLWREARNEQF
>TRBJ2-1|TRBV20-1|NA|12
SARGVSGYNEQF
>TRBJ2-1|TRBV20-1|NA|14
SASDNGLAVYNEQF
>TRBJ1-6|TRBV20-1|NA|12
SRGQGANNSPLH
>TRBJ2-1|TRBV7-7|NA|15
ASSFPGSPSSYNEQF
>TRBJ1-2|TRBV9|NA|12
ASSVDVMGYVYT
>TRBJ2-5|TRBV9|few|13
ASSGGQGSQETQY
>TRBJ2-3|TRBV4-3|NA|15
ASSQENTGASTDTQY
>TRBJ1-5|TRBV6-5|NA|14
ASSYSKGGSNQPQH
>TRBJ2-5|TRBV28|NA|11
ASSHRAGETQY
>TRBJ2-1|TRBV29-1|NA|16
SVEEMKVAGSGYNEQF
>TRBJ2-5|TRBV28|many|12
ASSLGVPRETQY
>TRBJ1-5|TRBV20-1|few|12
SAREGQVNQPQH
>TRBJ2-3|TRBV4-3|few|13
ASSQHPKLARTQY
>TRBJ2-5|TRBV15|few|12
ATVSGPHRETQY
>TRBJ1-2|TRBV12-3/TRBV12-4|NA|13
ASRSPGEPHYGYT
>TRBJ2-5|TRBV20-1|NA|11
SASRTSGETQY
>TRBJ2-7|TRBV4-3|many|13
ASSRFGQGNYEQY
>TRBJ2-1|TRBV11-2|NA|14
ASSLGLRGSYNEQF